This TCR beta chain was recovered during a study of spatial heterogeneity in lung cancer. Study details: Consistently, beta-chain sequences turned up in larger numbers than alpha-chain sequences did. Averaged across combinations, each unique TCR and UMI pairing appeared more than ten times in raw reads, which were uncorrected.

Germline values: CDR1 LGHDT, CDR2 YNNKEL (reference sequence). The CDR3 totals 15 residues. Trimming cost V 5 bases and J 10 bases, with 21 bases left between them. TCRdb passed the 5' RACE reads through MiXCR, listing each CDR3 protein once. The sample has about 2,000 distinct CDR3 sequences, 18% seen once. Described time point: sample taken at primary tumor resection. No cell sorting; template was whole RNA from tumor, lung tissue or PBMC. There were 70 to 80 donors, all of them untreated patients with early-stage non-small cell lung cancer. The sequences come from PBMCs, collected at surgery. The chain has TRBV3-1 and TRBJ2-1, with D perhaps matching TRBD2 (6 bases). The clonotype was recovered from a male donor with early-stage non-small cell lung cancer. The CDR3 DNA sequence: TGTGCCAGCAGCACCTGGGGGGACCAGCGCAGGGAGCAGTTCTTC. This codes for CASSTWGDQRREQFF.